The 21 T cell receptor beta chains given below trace back to one sample, sequenced in a study of control samples from healthy donors and cancer patients. Clones were read by immunoSEQ multiplex PCR, and TCRdb kept only the in-frame ones, dropping some. The sample shows approximately 58,000 clones, around 87% of them seen only once. The sample taken for sequencing was PBMCs. These receptors were obtained from a woman in her sixties or seventies with lung cancer.

Only a few counts were recorded for this clone. The V call is TRBV9, the J call TRBJ1-2; 8 bases fit TRBD1. CDR1 is SGDLS and CDR2 is YYNGEE in the germline V gene. The trim removed 0 bases at V and 4 bases at J, leaving 2 bases unmatched. The CDR3 is made up of 14 amino acids. CDR3 region: CASSVGTGSYGYTF. In DNA, the CDR3 is TGTGCCAGCAGCGTAGGGACAGGGAGCTATGGCTACACCTTC. Drawing the rest from reference TRBV9 and TRBJ1-2, the complete variable domain is DSGVTQTPKHLITATGQRVTLRCSPRSGDLSVYWYQQSLDQGLQFLIQYYNGEERAKGNILERFSAQQFPDLHSELNLSSLELGDSALYFCASSVGTGSYGYTFGSGTRLTVV.

V usage is TRBV11-3 and J usage is TRBJ2-1; 8 bases are shared with TRBD2. Germline assignment: CDR1 SGHNT and CDR2 YENEEA. After removal of 4 bases from V and 0 bases from J, the junction contained 5 bases not matched to a gene. The CDR3 extends over 16 amino acids. CDR3 sequence reads: CASSSAAGDSYNEQFF. CDR3 in DNA: TGTGCCAGCAGCTCGGCAGCGGGGGACTCCTACAATGAGCAGTTCTTC.

The chain employs TRBV4-2 and TRBJ1-6; D unclear. The CDR3 is 16 amino acids. V lost 3 bases and J 5 bases, leaving 14 bases between the germline ends. Germline values: CDR1 LGHNA, CDR2 YNFKEQ. CDR3 in DNA: TGTGCCAGCAGCCATCCCGGGATATGGGATAATTCACCCCTCCACTTT. The encoded protein is CASSHPGIWDNSPLHF.

The V gene is TRBV27, the J gene TRBJ1-5, with TRBD1 identical over 8 bases. With 5 bases clipped from V and 7 bases from J, the junction kept 10 bases outside the gene matches. CDR1 is MNHEY, CDR2 SMNVEV, per germline (reference sequence). CDR3 length equals 15 residues. CDR3 sequence reads: CASSPLGQGGQPQHF. In DNA form, the CDR3 reads TGTGCCAGCAGTCCCCTTGGACAGGGTGGCCAGCCCCAGCATTTT.

The genes are TRBV6-1 and TRBJ1-3; D uncertain. The length of the CDR3 is 15 residues. V was shortened by 0 bases and J by 0 bases, with 6 bases between the two germline ends. Germline CDR1 and CDR2: MNHNS and SASEGT. The CDR3 here is CASSEATSSGNTIYF. CDR3 sequence (DNA): TGTGCCAGCAGTGAAGCCACCAGCTCTGGAAACACCATATATTTT.

Only one count was recorded for this clone. V is TRBV11-1 and J is TRBJ2-1; 10 bases are a match to TRBD1. Unmatched junction bases numbered 6, after V lost 6 bases and J lost 1 base. From germline, CDR1 is SGHAT and CDR2 FQDESV (reference sequence). The CDR3 loop spans 16 amino acids. For the CDR3, the DNA is TGTGCCAGCAGGGCCGACAGGGGGCGTTCCTACAATGAGCAGTTCTTC. Amino acids: CASRADRGRSYNEQFF.

The gene calls are TRBV15 and TRBJ2-1; D not resolved. The CDR3 spans 15 residues. Germline V gene lookup returns CDR1 LNHNV and CDR2 YYDKDF (reference sequence). Trimming removed 1 base at V and 5 bases at J, with 12 bases between. The CDR3 DNA follows: TGTGCCACCAGCAGAGCCCTACCCGGAAACAATGAGCAGTTCTTC. It yields the protein CATSRALPGNNEQFF.

The genes are TRBV6-5 and TRBJ1-6; 8 bases are shared with TRBD1. CDR3 length: 14 amino acids. After removal of 5 bases from V and 7 bases from J, the junction contained 4 bases not matched to a gene. Germline-derived CDR1 and CDR2 are MNHEY and SVGAGI. Written as DNA, the CDR3 is TGTGCCAGCAGTCAGACAGGGGAGAATTCACCCCTCCACTTT. This translates into CASSQTGENSPLHF.

The rearrangement uses TRBV19 and TRBJ1-2; the match to TRBD1 covers 9 bases. The junction had 4 bases not matched to a gene; V was cut back by 5 bases and J by 0 bases. This CDR3 is 15 amino acids long. In germline, CDR1 is LNHDA, CDR2 SQIVND (reference sequence). CDR3 region: CASSYGQGTNYGYTF. The CDR3, as DNA: TGTGCCAGTAGTTATGGACAGGGGACTAACTATGGCTACACCTTC.

CDR3 nucleotide sequence: TGTGCCAGCTCCTCCGGCGTTTACATGTATTTT. Residues: CASSSGVYMYF. The V call is TRBV6-5, the J call TRBJ2-3; D is ambiguous. The germline V and J ends were trimmed by 8 bases and 14 bases, with 17 bases remaining between them. The CDR3 is 11 residues long. CDR1 and CDR2 from the germline V gene are MNHEY and SVGAGI.

This chain uses TRBV6-2 or TRBV6-3 with TRBJ2-5, with 7 nucleotides matching TRBD1. Germline trimming cut 6 bases from V and 5 bases from J; bases unmatched to any gene: 9. This CDR3 is 14 amino acids long. CDR1 and CDR2 from the germline V gene are MNHEY and SVGEGT. The CDR3: CASRYVDRLETQYF. The DNA for the CDR3 is TGTGCCAGCAGATACGTGGACAGGTTGGAGACCCAGTACTTC.

The V call is TRBV6-6, the J call TRBJ1-1; 7 bases match TRBD1. From germline, CDR1 is MNHNY and CDR2 SVGAGI (reference sequence). The CDR3 consists of 14 residues. V lost 8 bases and J lost 5; bases outside the gene matches: 11. CDR3 in DNA: TGTGCCAGCCGTGGGCCAGGGGGGAGAACTGAAGCTTTCTTT. It is translated as CASRGPGGRTEAFF.

This clone occurred a few times. V is TRBV2 and J is TRBJ1-2; 9 positions agree with TRBD1. Looked up from germline, CDR1 is SNHLY and CDR2 is FYNNEI. The CDR3 is 14 residues long. Losses at the gene ends were 4 bases for V and 8 bases for J; bases not matched to a gene: 8. The CDR3 here is CASSAGTGLIGYTF. CDR3 sequence (DNA): TGTGCCAGCAGTGCCGGGACAGGGTTAATCGGCTACACCTTC.

This clone was seen once. The V and J genes are TRBV7-2 and TRBJ1-1; no reliable D call. The CDR3 covers 13 residues. Germline CDR1 and CDR2: SGHTA and FQGNSA. The V and J ends lost 5 bases and 9 bases respectively, with 16 bases between them. DNA of the CDR3: TGTGCCAGCAGCCCGGGGTGGATGGCCCAAGCTTTCTTT. As protein: CASSPGWMAQAFF.

V is TRBV5-1 and J is TRBJ2-5; D could derive from TRBD1 or TRBD2 (5 bases each). The CDR3 is 14 amino acids. V lost 1 base and J 4 bases, leaving 11 bases between the germline ends. Germline V CDR1 and CDR2: SGHRS, YFSETQ. This CDR3 is CASSLLGTGETQYF. In DNA form, the CDR3 reads TGCGCCAGCAGCTTGTTAGGGACGGGAGAGACCCAGTACTTC. The full variable domain, rest sourced from reference TRBV5-1 and TRBJ2-5, is KAGVTQTPRYLIKTRGQQVTLSCSPISGHRSVSWYQQTPGQGLQFLFEYFSETQRNKGNFPGRFSGRQFSNSRSEMNVSTLELGDSALYLCASSLLGTGETQYFGPGTRLLVL.

This clone is labeled as medium-sized. The J gene is TRBJ2-1, the V gene TRBV19, with 11 positions matching TRBD2. Trimming removed 8 bases from V and 10 bases from J; junction bases left unmatched: 7. The CDR3 is 13 residues long. Germline values: CDR1 LNHDA, CDR2 SQIVND (reference sequence). The CDR3 is CASGISGRDEQFF. In DNA form, the CDR3 reads TGTGCCAGTGGAATTAGCGGGAGGGACGAGCAGTTCTTC.

This clone was observed a handful of times. The chain employs TRBV9 and TRBJ2-1; a possible D gene is TRBD2 (5 bases). V was pared by 0 bases and J by 0 bases, with 10 bases between. This CDR3 is 16 amino acids long. The germline gives CDR1 SGDLS, CDR2 YYNGEE. For the CDR3, the DNA is TGTGCCAGCAGCGTAGAGAGCGGAAGCTCCTACAATGAGCAGTTCTTC. This codes for CASSVESGSSYNEQFF.

This sequence joins TRBV9 and TRBJ2-7; 11 nucleotides agree with TRBD2. The CDR3 is 15 amino acids. From germline, CDR1 is SGDLS and CDR2 YYNGEE. V lost 3 bases to trimming and J lost 1 base; unmatched junction nucleotides: 3. The CDR3 spells CASSEGLAVSYEQYF. The CDR3 bases are TGTGCCAGCAGCGAGGGACTAGCGGTGTCCTACGAGCAGTACTTC.

The chain joins TRBV5-6 to TRBJ2-7; 14 positions match TRBD2. The V and J ends lost 4 bases and 3 bases, in that order; junction bases with no gene match: 6. Germline CDR1 reads SGHDT; CDR2 reads YYEEEE. There are 16 residues in the CDR3. CDR3 protein: CASSPKGLAGVYEQYF. CDR3 sequence (DNA): TGTGCCAGCAGCCCGAAGGGACTAGCGGGAGTCTACGAGCAGTACTTC.

The count of this clone is one. This rearrangement joins TRBV4-1 to TRBJ2-6, with D perhaps TRBD2 (5 bases). From germline, CDR1 is MGHRA and CDR2 YSYEKL. This CDR3 has 12 residues. The V end was cut by 0 bases, the J end by 12 bases, with 6 bases between. The CDR3 loop is CASSQDLAVLTF. The CDR3 DNA sequence: TGCGCCAGCAGCCAAGATCTAGCCGTCCTGACTTTC.

This clone was seen more than once but under ten times. The gene calls are TRBV19 and TRBJ1-1; D might be TRBD1 (6 bases). Germline CDR1 and CDR2: LNHDA and SQIVND (reference sequence). The CDR3 extends over 14 amino acids. The V end lost 6 bases, the J end lost 11 bases, and 22 bases lay between the germline ends. The DNA of the CDR3 is TGTGCCAGTAGAGAATTACAGGGCGGAGGGTATGCTTTCTTT. Translating gives CASRELQGGGYAFF.